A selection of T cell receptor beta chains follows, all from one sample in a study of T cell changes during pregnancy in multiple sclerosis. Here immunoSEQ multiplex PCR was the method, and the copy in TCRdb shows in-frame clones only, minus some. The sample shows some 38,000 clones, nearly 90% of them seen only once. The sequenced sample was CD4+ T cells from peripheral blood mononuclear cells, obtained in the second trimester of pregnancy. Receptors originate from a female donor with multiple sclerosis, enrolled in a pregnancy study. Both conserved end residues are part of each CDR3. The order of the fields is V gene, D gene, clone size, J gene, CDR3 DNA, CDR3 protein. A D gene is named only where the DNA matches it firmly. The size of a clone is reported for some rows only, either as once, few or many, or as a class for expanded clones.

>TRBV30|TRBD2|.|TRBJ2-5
TGTGCCTGGAGCGGAGGCGGGAGTGGTTCCTGGGAGACCCAGTACTTC
CAWSGGGSGSWETQYF
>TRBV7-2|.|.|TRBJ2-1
TGTGCCAGCAGCTTAGGGGGGGGCGACGGTGAGCAGTTCTTC
CASSLGGGDGEQFF
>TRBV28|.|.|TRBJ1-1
TGTGCCAGCAGTCCGGGGGGGACGGCTTTCTTT
CASSPGGTAFF
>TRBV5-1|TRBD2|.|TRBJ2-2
TGCGCCAGCAGCGGGACTAGCGGGAGACGGACCGGGGAGCTGTTTTTT
CASSGTSGRRTGELFF
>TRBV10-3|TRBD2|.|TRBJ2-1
TGTGCCATCAGTTCCGGGCGGGAGGGTGAGCAGTTCTTC
CAISSGREGEQFF
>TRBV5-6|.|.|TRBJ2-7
TGTGCCAGCAGCTTCTCCACCGTCTCGCGCCCCTACGAGCAGTACTTC
CASSFSTVSRPYEQYF
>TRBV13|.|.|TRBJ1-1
TGTGCCAGCATGTTCAAATCGGCGGGGTTCACTGAAGCTTTCTTT
CASMFKSAGFTEAFF
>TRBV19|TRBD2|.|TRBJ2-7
TGTGCCAGCGGGGGGGCGGGAGTGTATGAGCAGTACTTC
CASGGAGVYEQYF
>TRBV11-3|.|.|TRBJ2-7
TGTGCCAGCAGCTTTGCGGGTAACGAGCAGTACTTC
CASSFAGNEQYF
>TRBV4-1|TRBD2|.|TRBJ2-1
TGCGCCAGCAGCCAAGGACTAGCGGGAGGGCCGGCGGTGAATGAGCAGTTCTTC
CASSQGLAGGPAVNEQFF
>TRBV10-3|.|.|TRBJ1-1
TGTGCCACTGGGAATGGAGGGCACACTGAAGCTTTCTTT
CATGNGGHTEAFF
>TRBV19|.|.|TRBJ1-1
TGTGCCAGTAGGGAGGGAGGACGCCTTGCAGCTTTCTTT
CASREGGRLAAFF
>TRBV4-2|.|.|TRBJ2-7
TGTGCCAGCAGCCAAGTAGTCGACTCCAACTACGAGCAGTACTTC
CASSQVVDSNYEQYF
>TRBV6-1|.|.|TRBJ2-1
TGTGCCAGCAGCCTATCCTACAATGAGCAGTTCTTC
CASSLSYNEQFF
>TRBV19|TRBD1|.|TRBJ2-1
TGTGCCAGTAGTCCTACTAAGGGGACAGGGGGCCTCTACAATGAGCAGTTCTTC
CASSPTKGTGGLYNEQFF
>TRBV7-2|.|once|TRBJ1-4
TGTGCCAGCAGCGTGGGAGGCGACCGGAAAAAACTGTTTTTT
CASSVGGDRKKLFF
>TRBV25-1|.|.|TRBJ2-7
TGTGCCAGCAGTGAATCGACACGTTATACCTACGAGCAGTACTTC
CASSESTRYTYEQYF
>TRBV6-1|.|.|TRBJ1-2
TGTGCCAGCAGTGAATTCGGGGAAAGGTATGGCTACACCTTC
CASSEFGERYGYTF
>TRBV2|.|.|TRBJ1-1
TGTGCCAGCAGTGAAGGAGGGGGAAACACTGAAGCTTTCTTT
CASSEGGGNTEAFF
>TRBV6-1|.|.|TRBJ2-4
TGTGCCAGCAGTGAAAGCCCCAAAAACATTCAGTACTTC
CASSESPKNIQYF
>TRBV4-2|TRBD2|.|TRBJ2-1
TGTGCCAGCAGCCAAGGCTTAGGTAGCGGGAGGGATGAGCAGTTCTTC
CASSQGLGSGRDEQFF
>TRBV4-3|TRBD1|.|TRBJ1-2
TGCGCCAGCAGCCAGAAGACGGGACAGGGGATGAGAGGCTACACCTTC
CASSQKTGQGMRGYTF
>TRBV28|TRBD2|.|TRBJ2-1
TGTGCCAGCAGTTCGGGACTAGCCAATGAGCAGTTCTTC
CASSSGLANEQFF
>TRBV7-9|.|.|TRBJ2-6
TGTGCCAGCAGCTTAGACAGGGCGTCTGGGGCCAACGTCCTGACTTTC
CASSLDRASGANVLTF
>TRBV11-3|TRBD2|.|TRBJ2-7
TGTGCCAGCAGCTCAGAAACGACTAGCGGGGTCTACGAGCAGTACTTC
CASSSETTSGVYEQYF
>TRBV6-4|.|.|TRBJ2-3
TGTGCCAGCAGTGTAGTGGGCGGAGGACGGGGAGATACGCAGTATTTT
CASSVVGGGRGDTQYF
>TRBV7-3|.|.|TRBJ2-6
TGTGCCAGCACGCGTTTACCCTTGGGGCCTGGGGCCAACGTCCTGACTTTC
CASTRLPLGPGANVLTF
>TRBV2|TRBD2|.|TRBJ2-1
TGTGCCAGCAGTGTTGGTAGCGGGAGGCTTTTCGATGAGCAGTTCTTC
CASSVGSGRLFDEQFF
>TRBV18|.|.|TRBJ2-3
TGTGCCAGCTCCAGTGACAGGCCCACTAGCACAGATACGCAGTATTTT
CASSSDRPTSTDTQYF
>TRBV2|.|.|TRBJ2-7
TGTGCCAGCACCGGTGATTCTCACGAGCAGTACTTC
CASTGDSHEQYF
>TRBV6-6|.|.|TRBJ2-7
TGTGCCAGCAGTTTTTCCAGGGCATCGGGCGAGCAGTACTTC
CASSFSRASGEQYF
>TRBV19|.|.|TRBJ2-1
TGTGCCAGTAGTATATACGGGACTCATGATGCCAATGAGCAGTTCTTC
CASSIYGTHDANEQFF
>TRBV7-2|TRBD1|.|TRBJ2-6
TGTGCCAGCAGCTGGGACAGGGCAGCCGGGGCCAACGTCCTGACTTTC
CASSWDRAAGANVLTF
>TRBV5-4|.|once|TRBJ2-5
TGTGCCAGCAGTTCAACGGGAGAGACCCAGTACTTC
CASSSTGETQYF
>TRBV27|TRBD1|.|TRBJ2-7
TGTGCCAGCAGTTTGGTGGCAGGGGGTATCTACGAGCAGTACTTC
CASSLVAGGIYEQYF
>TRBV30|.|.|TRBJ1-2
TGTGCCTGGAGTGTACTAACAGGCCGCACTAACTATGGCTACACCTTC
CAWSVLTGRTNYGYTF
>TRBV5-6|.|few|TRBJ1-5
TGTGCCAGCAGCTTAGGGGTTACGAGCCAGCCCCAGCATTTT
CASSLGVTSQPQHF
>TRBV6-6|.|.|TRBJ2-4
TGTGCCATCTCCCGGGGTGTGGACCACCGGGACTTC
CAISRGVDHRDF
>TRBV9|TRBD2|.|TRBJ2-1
TGTGCCAGCAGCCCATCAGCGGGAGGGCTAAATGAGCAGTTCTTC
CASSPSAGGLNEQFF
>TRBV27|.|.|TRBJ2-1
TGTGCCAGCAGACCCTCGGGTGTCAATGAGCAGTTCTTC
CASRPSGVNEQFF
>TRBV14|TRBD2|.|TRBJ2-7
TGTGCCAGCAGCCGAGAAGCGGGAGCAGGTCACGAGCAGTACTTC
CASSREAGAGHEQYF
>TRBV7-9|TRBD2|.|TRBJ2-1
TGTGCCAGCAGCTTGGGCGGCGGGAGATACAATGAGCAGTTCTTC
CASSLGGGRYNEQFF
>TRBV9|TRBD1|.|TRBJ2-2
TGTGCCAGCAGCGTCCTCCGGGGGACAGGGGACGCCGGGGAGCTGTTTTTT
CASSVLRGTGDAGELFF
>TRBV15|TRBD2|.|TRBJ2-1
TGTGCCACCAGCGGGGAGCGGGGAATGAATGAGCAGTTCTTC
CATSGERGMNEQFF